These 15 T cell receptor beta chains share one sample of origin, sequenced in a study of T cell responses to AZD1222 COVID-19 vaccine (dated by TCRdb to the early 2020s). Interpreted using the paper, the time point label stands for: about 28 days (+/-7) after the second vaccine dose. Libraries came from the immunoSEQ multiplex PCR assay. In its TCRdb copy, this immuneACCESS table keeps in-frame sequences only and misses some clones. Where compared with another copy, unresolved V genes explain less than half of these, and the others have no known cause. Recorded for this sample are around 130,000 clones; about 91% of them occurred a single time. The top ten clonotypes cover about 1.9% of the sample. The starting material was peripheral blood, obtained 28 days after the second AZD1222 dose. The source of these receptors is an adult who received the AZD1222 COVID-19 vaccine.

This chain uses TRBV5-5 with TRBJ1-5, with D unresolved. The V and J ends lost 7 bases and 3 bases respectively, with 17 bases between them. CDR3 size: 15 residues. Germline-derived CDR1 and CDR2 are SGHKS and YYEKEE (reference sequence). CDR3 nucleotide sequence: TGTGCCAGCGGCGCAGGAGGTCTGCCCAATCAGCCCCAGCATTTT. Translation gives CASGAGGLPNQPQHF.

This sequence joins TRBV18 and TRBJ1-4; 12 bases line up with TRBD1. V trimming: 3 bases; J trimming: 4 bases; junction bases outside the gene matches: 3. Germline-derived CDR1 and CDR2 are KGHSH and LQKENI. The CDR3 totals 16 residues. The DNA of the CDR3 is TGTGCCAGCTCACCGGGACAGGGGGCTTTTAATGAAAAACTGTTTTTT. Its protein product is CASSPGQGAFNEKLFF.

This sequence joins TRBV30 and TRBJ1-2; 9 positions agree with TRBD1. V lost 2 bases to trimming and J lost 5 bases; unmatched junction nucleotides: 3. Germline-derived CDR1 and CDR2 are GTSNPN and SVGIG (reference sequence). The CDR3 is 13 amino acids. CDR3 DNA sequence: TGTGCCTGGAGTCCGGGACAGGGTTATGGCTACACCTTC. It encodes CAWSPGQGYGYTF.

The chain recombines TRBV6-5 with TRBJ2-7; D is tentatively TRBD1 or TRBD2 (5 bases each). This CDR3 contains 14 residues. V dropped 6 bases and J dropped 2 bases, with 14 bases sitting between them. Per the germline V gene, CDR1 is MNHEY and CDR2 is SVGAGI. The CDR3 spells CASRRGPLTYEQYV. Written as DNA, the CDR3 is TGTGCCAGCAGGAGGGGTCCATTAACCTACGAGCAGTACGTC.

The chain employs TRBV6-6 and TRBJ1-1; D gene uncertain. Looked up from germline, CDR1 is MNHNY and CDR2 is SVGAGI (reference sequence). The ends were cut back, 6 bases at V and 7 bases at J, with 18 bases in the middle. The CDR3 loop spans 14 amino acids. Here the CDR3 DNA reads TGTGCCAGCAGCAACTCACCCGGGAGCGGTGAAGCTTTCTTT. Amino acid sequence: CASSNSPGSGEAFF.

V usage is TRBV3-1 (or the pseudogene TRBV3-2) and J usage is TRBJ2-2; D uncertain. Germline lookup yields CDR1 LGHDT and CDR2 YNNKEL (reference sequence). V gave up 0 bases and J gave up 1 base, with 12 bases separating them. The CDR3 contains 17 residues. The CDR3 here is CASSQDPPGLNTGELFF. The DNA for the CDR3 is TGTGCCAGCAGCCAAGATCCCCCGGGCTTGAACACCGGGGAGCTGTTTTTT.

This chain joins TRBV11-2 and TRBJ2-3; D unresolved. The CDR3 totals 16 residues. Trimming pared 5 bases from V and 0 bases from J, leaving 15 bases between. Germline CDR1 reads SGHAT; CDR2 reads FQNNGV. The CDR3 coding sequence is TGTGCCAGCAGCCGCATCCCGGGTTCTAGCACAGATACGCAGTATTTT. Translation: CASSRIPGSSTDTQYF. The variable domain in full, completed from reference TRBV11-2 and TRBJ2-3, reads EAGVAQSPRYKIIEKRQSVAFWCNPISGHATLYWYQQILGQGPKLLIQFQNNGVVDDSQLPKDRFSAERLKGVDSTLKIQPAKLEDSAVYLCASSRIPGSSTDTQYFGPGTRLTVL.

This rearrangement joins TRBV19 to TRBJ1-5; TRBD1 might be the D (6 bases). Germline lookup yields CDR1 LNHDA and CDR2 SQIVND (reference sequence). This CDR3 region has 15 residues. The V gene lost 5 bases and the J gene lost 0 bases, with 11 bases spanning the gap. The CDR3 DNA sequence: TGTGCCAGTAGTCAGGACAGCTATAGCAATCAGCCCCAGCATTTT. It is translated as CASSQDSYSNQPQHF.

The CDR3 nucleotides read TGTGCCAGCAGCCCCTCGACAGGGCCGACTAACTATGGCTACACCTTC. It specifies CASSPSTGPTNYGYTF. The V call is TRBV3-1 (or the pseudogene TRBV3-2), the J call TRBJ1-2; 7 nucleotides match TRBD1. The junction had 8 bases not matched to a gene; V was cut back by 4 bases and J by 0 bases. Germline V gene sequence: CDR1 LGHDT, CDR2 YNNKEL (reference sequence). The CDR3 loop spans 16 amino acids.

This chain links TRBV19 with TRBJ1-5; D is possibly TRBD1 (6 bases). The germline CDR1 and CDR2 sequences are LNHDA and SQIVND (reference sequence). There are 12 residues in the CDR3. Trimming shortened V by 7 bases and J by 7 bases, and 11 bases separated the two germline ends. The CDR3 bases are TGTGCCAGTAATGGGGGCGGGCAGCCCCAGCATTTT. This codes for CASNGGGQPQHF. The full variable domain, in which reference TRBV19 and TRBJ1-5 provide the parts outside the CDR3, is DGGITQSPKYLFRKEGQNVTLSCEQNLNHDAMYWYRQDPGQGLRLIYYSQIVNDFQKGDIAEGYSVSREKKESFPLTVTSAQKNPTAFYLCASNGGGQPQHFGDGTRLSIL.

Only one count was recorded for this clone. The chain uses TRBV7-6 and TRBJ1-1; D not certain. Between the trimmed V and J ends, which lost 5 bases and 6 bases, there was a span of 7 bases. CDR1 SGHVS and CDR2 FNYEAQ come from the germline V gene. The CDR3 contains 11 residues. CDR3 sequence (DNA): TGTGCCAGCAGCCCCCTTTCTGAAGCTTTCTTT. This codes for CASSPLSEAFF.

This sequence joins TRBV20-1 and TRBJ2-4, with D unresolved. Germline CDR1 is DFQATT and CDR2 is SNEGSKA (reference sequence). Deletions cut 6 bases from V and 9 bases from J, with 9 bases between. This CDR3 contains 10 residues. As DNA, the CDR3 is TGCAGTGCCCTCCGGACCATTCAGTACTTC. It yields the protein CSALRTIQYF.

This sequence joins TRBV7-3 and TRBJ2-5; 13 positions agree with TRBD2. V dropped 5 bases and J dropped 6; count of bases not matched to a gene: 9. Germline V gives CDR1 SGHTA, CDR2 FQGTGA. The CDR3 contains 16 residues. This chain's CDR3 is CASSATGTSGTKTQYF. CDR3 DNA: TGTGCCAGCAGCGCAACCGGGACTAGCGGGACGAAGACCCAGTACTTC.

The rearrangement joins TRBV6-5 to TRBJ2-3; D may match TRBD1 or TRBD2 (5 bases each). This CDR3 contains 13 residues. The ends were cut back, 10 bases at V and 6 bases at J, with 17 bases in the middle. In germline, CDR1 is MNHEY, CDR2 SVGAGI. CDR3 DNA: TGTGCCACCGAGGGGACGCAAGGGGATACGCAGTATTTT. It codes for CATEGTQGDTQYF.

In this sample, this clone turned up once. The J gene is TRBJ2-1, the V gene TRBV24-1, with D maybe TRBD1 (5 bases). The CDR3 extends over 13 amino acids. The V and J ends lost 5 bases and 10 bases respectively, with 14 bases between them. CDR1 KGHDR and CDR2 SFDVKD come from the germline V gene. The CDR3 DNA is TGTGCCACCAGTGGTCTCCTGGGGCCCGAGCAGTTCTTC. Its protein product is CATSGLLGPEQFF.